The rows below give T cell receptor beta chains drawn from one sample of a study of human T cells and chemical hapten exposure. TCRdb called the 5' RACE reads again in MiXCR, with one record for every CDR3 protein. The sample shows approximately 140,000 distinct CDR3 sequences, 4.1% of them seen only once. Source of these receptors: a female donor in good health. The CDR3 runs from the conserved cysteine through the conserved F or W. A D gene is named only where the DNA matches it firmly. Size values are once, few and many counts, or a class for expanded clones, and some rows have none.

J | size | V | D | CDR3 | DNA
TRBJ1-1 | many | TRBV11-2 | TRBD1 | CASSIGQGGTEAFF | TGTGCCAGCAGCATAGGACAGGGAGGGACTGAAGCTTTCTTT
TRBJ1-2 | many | TRBV7-2 | . | CASSLVQQKEGYTF | TGTGCCAGCAGCTTAGTACAGCAGAAGGAGGGCTACACCTTC
TRBJ1-2 | . | TRBV7-2 | . | CASSSRTDSYGYTF | TGTGCCAGCAGCTCGAGGACGGATAGCTATGGCTACACCTTC
TRBJ1-6 | many | TRBV20-1 | . | CSARTTGFNSPLHF | TGCAGTGCTAGAACCACAGGGTTTAATTCACCCCTCCACTTT
TRBJ1-1 | many | TRBV20-1 | . | CSARFAQAGPNTEAFF | TGCAGTGCTAGATTCGCGCAGGCAGGGCCAAACACTGAAGCTTTCTTT
TRBJ1-3 | many | TRBV4-2 | . | CASSQDVAASGNTIYF | TGTGCCAGCAGCCAAGATGTGGCCGCCTCTGGAAACACCATATATTTT
TRBJ2-3 | many | TRBV6-2/TRBV6-3 | TRBD2 | CASTPAGGWTDTQYF | TGTGCCAGCACTCCAGCGGGGGGCTGGACAGATACGCAGTATTTT
TRBJ1-6 | many | TRBV15 | TRBD1 | CATRRDRVDSPLHF | TGTGCCACCAGAAGGGACAGGGTCGACTCACCCCTCCACTTT
TRBJ1-4 | . | TRBV28 | TRBD1 | CASSLRIPGQSEKLFF | TGTGCCAGCAGCCTTAGGATTCCGGGACAGAGTGAAAAACTGTTTTTT
TRBJ2-5 | . | TRBV14 | . | CASSQTRFRGLGIETQYF | TGTGCCAGCAGCCAAACACGGTTTCGGGGGCTCGGCATAGAGACCCAGTACTTC
TRBJ2-2 | few | TRBV7-3 | TRBD2 | CASSSGTRFPGELFF | TGTGCCAGCAGCTCAGGGACTAGATTTCCCGGGGAGCTGTTTTTT
TRBJ1-6 | few | TRBV20-1 | . | CSARRAISFDNSPLHF | TGCAGTGCTAGGAGGGCCATATCCTTCGATAATTCACCCCTCCACTTT
TRBJ2-7 | many | TRBV20-1 | . | CSAAATAKVTYEQYF | TGCAGTGCTGCTGCGACAGCCAAAGTGACCTACGAGCAGTACTTC
TRBJ1-5 | many | TRBV7-2 | . | CASSLAPGDQPQHF | TGTGCCAGCAGCTTAGCGCCAGGGGATCAGCCCCAGCATTTT
TRBJ2-3 | medium-sized | TRBV7-2 | TRBD2 | CASSLSGTSAGDTQYF | TGTGCCAGCAGCTTATCCGGGACTAGCGCGGGCGATACGCAGTATTTT
TRBJ1-4 | many | TRBV6-6 | . | CASKVEGTEKLFF | TGTGCCAGCAAGGTGGAGGGTACGGAAAAACTGTTTTTT
TRBJ1-2 | many | TRBV27 | . | CASSRSGDGYTF | TGTGCCAGCAGTCGGTCAGGGGATGGCTACACCTTC
TRBJ2-1 | many | TRBV4-1 | TRBD2 | CASSQAPGTNNEQFF | TGCGCCAGCAGCCAAGCCCCCGGGACTAACAATGAGCAGTTCTTC
TRBJ2-2 | many | TRBV10-3 | . | CAIRKVDAGELFF | TGTGCCATCAGGAAAGTCGACGCCGGGGAGCTGTTTTTT
TRBJ2-6 | few | TRBV24-1 | TRBD1 | CATSDRTGGATGANVLTF | TGTGCCACCAGTGACCGGACAGGGGGCGCGACAGGGGCCAACGTCCTGACTTTC
TRBJ1-5 | many | TRBV19 | . | CASSGRHQPQHF | TGTGCCAGTAGCGGCAGGCATCAGCCCCAGCATTTT
TRBJ2-3 | many | TRBV12-3/TRBV12-4 | . | CASSADTQYF | TGTGCCAGCAGTGCAGATACGCAGTATTTT
TRBJ1-1 | many | TRBV7-2 | . | CASSRPPDTGYLKAFF | TGTGCCAGCAGCCGCCCTCCTGATACAGGGTACCTAAAAGCTTTCTTT
TRBJ2-1 | many | TRBV5-1 | TRBD1 | CASSRIRQGEYNEQFF | TGCGCCAGCAGCCGGATTAGACAGGGTGAATACAATGAGCAGTTCTTC
TRBJ2-5 | many | TRBV18 | . | CASSAGQPPQETQYF | TGTGCCAGCTCAGCGGGACAACCGCCCCAAGAGACCCAGTACTTC
TRBJ2-2 | many | TRBV30 | . | CAWSVKGDTGELFF | TGTGCCTGGAGTGTGAAGGGAGACACCGGGGAGCTGTTTTTT
TRBJ2-1 | many | TRBV5-6 | TRBD2 | CASSLELAGIHEQFF | TGTGCCAGCAGCTTGGAACTAGCGGGGATCCATGAGCAGTTCTTC